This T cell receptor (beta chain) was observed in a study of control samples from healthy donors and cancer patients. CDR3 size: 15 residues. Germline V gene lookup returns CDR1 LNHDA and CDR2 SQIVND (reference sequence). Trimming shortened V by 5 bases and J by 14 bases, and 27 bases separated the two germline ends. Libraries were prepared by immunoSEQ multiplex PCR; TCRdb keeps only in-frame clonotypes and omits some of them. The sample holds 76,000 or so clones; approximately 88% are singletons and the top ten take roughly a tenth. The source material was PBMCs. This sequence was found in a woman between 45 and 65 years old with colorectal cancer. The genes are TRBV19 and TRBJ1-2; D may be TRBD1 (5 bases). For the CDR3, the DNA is TGTGCCAGTAGTTATGGGGACGGGACCTCGTCTTTGAGGACCTTC. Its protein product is CASSYGDGTSSLRTF.